This TCR beta chain appears in the sequencing data of a study of shared clonotypes between healthy human individuals. Study details: A few men and two women, aged 18 to 49, were donors.

The study's findings and limits: The sharing of about 5% of naive CD4 clonotypes was seen across several donors. The diversity represented, both genetic and in exposure history, was limited by few donors.

About this clone itself: Antigen specificity is unknown. Within the sample, other DNA sequences also encode this same CDR3.

All donors were Caucasian adults living in Nashville, Tennessee. Trimming removed 0 bases at V and 4 bases at J, with 7 bases between. The CDR3 has 14 amino acids. Per germline, CDR1 SGHRS and CDR2 YFSETQ. Measured with immunoSEQ multiplex PCR; TCRdb has only the in-frame clones, and not every one. The sample contains some 1.5 million clones, 95% to 99% of which appear only once. This rearrangement joins TRBV5-1 to TRBJ2-2; perhaps TRBD1 as D (5 bases). Specimen: naive CD4+ T cells sorted from blood. The subset was: CD45RA+ positively selected. This sequence originates from a young man in good health. CDR3 nucleotide sequence: TGCGCCAGCAGCTTGGAGGGGCGCACCGGGGAGCTGTTTTTT. Residues: CASSLEGRTGELFF.